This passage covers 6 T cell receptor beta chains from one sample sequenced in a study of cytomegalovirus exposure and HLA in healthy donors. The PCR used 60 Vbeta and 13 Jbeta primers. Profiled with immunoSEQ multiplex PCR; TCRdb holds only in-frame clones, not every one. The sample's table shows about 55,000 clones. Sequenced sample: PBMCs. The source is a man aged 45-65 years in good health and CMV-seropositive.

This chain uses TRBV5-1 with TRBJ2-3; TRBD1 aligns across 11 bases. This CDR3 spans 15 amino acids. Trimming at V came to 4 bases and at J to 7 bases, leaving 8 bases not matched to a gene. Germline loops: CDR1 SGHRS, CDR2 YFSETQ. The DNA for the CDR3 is TGCGCCAGCAGCCCAGGACAGGGGGCGCAGAATACGCAGTATTTT. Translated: CASSPGQGAQNTQYF.

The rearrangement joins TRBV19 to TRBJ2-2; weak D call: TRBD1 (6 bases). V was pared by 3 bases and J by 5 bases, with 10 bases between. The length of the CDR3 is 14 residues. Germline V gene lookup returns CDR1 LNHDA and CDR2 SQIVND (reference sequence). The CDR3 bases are TGTGCCAGTAGTATGTCAGGGGTGACCGGGGAGCTGTTTTTT. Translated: CASSMSGVTGELFF.

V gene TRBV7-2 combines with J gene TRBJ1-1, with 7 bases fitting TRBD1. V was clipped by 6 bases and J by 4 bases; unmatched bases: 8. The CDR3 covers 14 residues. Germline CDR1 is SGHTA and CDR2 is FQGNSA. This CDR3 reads CASRTRQGSTEAFF. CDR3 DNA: TGTGCCAGCAGGACCAGACAGGGTAGCACTGAAGCTTTCTTT.

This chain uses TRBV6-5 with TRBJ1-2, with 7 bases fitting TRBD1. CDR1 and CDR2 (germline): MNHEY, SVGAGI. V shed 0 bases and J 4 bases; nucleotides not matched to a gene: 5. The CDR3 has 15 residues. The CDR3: CASSYSGQKLYGYTF. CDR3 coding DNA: TGTGCCAGCAGTTACTCGGGACAGAAACTCTATGGCTACACCTTC.

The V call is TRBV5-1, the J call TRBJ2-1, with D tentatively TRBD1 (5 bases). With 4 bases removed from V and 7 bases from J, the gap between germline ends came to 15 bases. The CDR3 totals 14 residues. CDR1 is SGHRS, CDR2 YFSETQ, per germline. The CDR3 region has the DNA TGCGCCAGCAGCACGGAAGGGGTAAGGAATGAGCAGTTCTTC. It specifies CASSTEGVRNEQFF.

Written as DNA, the CDR3 is TGTGCCATCAGTGAGGGACAGGGACTTTCCACAGATACGCAGTATTTT. It specifies CAISEGQGLSTDTQYF. This chain links TRBV10-3 with TRBJ2-3; the match to TRBD1 covers 8 bases. The germline gives CDR1 ENHRY, CDR2 SYGVKD. The trim removed 2 bases at V and 2 bases at J, leaving 6 bases unmatched. The CDR3 loop spans 16 amino acids.